The 16 T cell receptor beta chains given below trace back to one sample, sequenced in a study of naive and memory T cell subsets. Whole-study results and caveats: Naive repertoires, especially CD8, held a few larger clonotypes, possibly memory cells re-expressing CD45RA.

An equimolar mix of two oligonucleotides served as the beta constant-region primer for TRBC1 and TRBC2. Four rounds of PCR amplified the ligated cDNA using nested alpha and beta constant-region primers plus SP2. Each CDR3 protein is one row after TCRdb ran MiXCR on the UMI-ligation and nested PCR reads. The sample lists 98,000 or so distinct CDR3 sequences; more than 12% were seen once. No antigen has been assigned to these receptors. The sample comprised naive CD8+ T cells from blood. The receptors here all came from a human donor in good health.

The chain uses TRBV5-4 and TRBJ2-6, with 13 bases lining up with TRBD2. CDR3 length: 17 residues. Germline CDR1 and CDR2: SGHNT and YYREEE (reference sequence). J was trimmed by 2 bases and V by 4 bases; bases with no gene match: 3. In nucleotides, the CDR3 is TGTGCCAGCAGCCGACTAGCGGGGGGCCCTGGGGCCAACGTCCTGACTTTC. This encodes CASSRLAGGPGANVLTF.

There are many counts of this clonotype. The J gene is TRBJ2-2, the V gene TRBV5-1; no clear D gene. Trimming stripped 0 bases from V and 7 bases from J, with 7 bases between. The germline V gene has CDR1 SGHRS and CDR2 YFSETQ. This CDR3 is 13 amino acids long. CDR3 residues: CASSLEGGGELFF. The CDR3 DNA is TGCGCCAGCAGCTTGGAGGGTGGCGGGGAGCTGTTTTTT.

The chain combines TRBV5-6 with TRBJ2-3; D ambiguous. This CDR3 is 11 amino acids long. The germline V and J ends were trimmed by 5 bases and 8 bases, with 9 bases remaining between them. CDR1 and CDR2 from the germline V gene are SGHDT and YYEEEE. CDR3 sequence: CASSQDGTQYF. The CDR3 bases are TGTGCCAGCAGTCAAGATGGTACGCAGTATTTT.

This clonotype has only a few counts. V gene TRBV23-1 combines with J gene TRBJ1-6; no clear D gene. TRBV23-1 is sorted into the ORF group, with uncertain function. This CDR3 spans 15 amino acids. V was clipped by 7 bases and J by 8 bases, with 18 bases between them. The chain's CDR3 is CASTCDKIGHSPLHF. The CDR3 DNA follows: TGCGCCAGCACGTGTGACAAAATAGGGCATTCACCCCTCCACTTT.

The rearrangement joins TRBV28 to TRBJ2-2; D gene unclear. The CDR3 covers 17 residues. Germline V gene sequence: CDR1 MDHEN, CDR2 SYDVKM. Trimming pared 0 bases from V and 6 bases from J, leaving 17 bases between. The CDR3 nucleotides read TGTGCCAGCAGTTTATGGACCACTTTCGGGCAATCCGGGGAGCTGTTTTTT. Translated: CASSLWTTFGQSGELFF.

The chain uses TRBV9 and TRBJ2-1; D is perhaps TRBD1 or TRBD2 (5 bases each). Germline CDR1 is SGDLS and CDR2 is YYNGEE. The CDR3 is made up of 18 amino acids. Trimming pared 1 base from V and 1 base from J, leaving 18 bases between. CDR3 DNA sequence: TGTGCCAGCAGCGTACGGGCAGGGAGCCTCACTTCCTACAATGAGCAGTTCTTC. It translates to CASSVRAGSLTSYNEQFF.

This clonotype was observed many times. The rearrangement joins TRBV29-1 to TRBJ1-4; 8 bases fit TRBD1. Germline V gene data show CDR1 as SQVTM and CDR2 as ANQGSEA. Unmatched junction bases numbered 12, after V lost 7 bases and J lost 2 bases. This CDR3 has 16 residues. The CDR3 is CSAKDRGMETNEKLFF. In nucleotides, the CDR3 is TGCAGCGCTAAAGACAGGGGAATGGAGACTAATGAAAAACTGTTTTTT. Full variable domain (rest looked up from reference TRBV29-1 and TRBJ1-4): SAVISQKPSRDICQRGTSLTIQCQVDSQVTMMFWYRQQPGQSLTLIATANQGSEATYESGFVIDKFPISRPNLTFSTLTVSNMSPEDSSIYLCSAKDRGMETNEKLFFGSGTQLSVL.

This clonotype came up a few times. This chain uses TRBV18 with TRBJ1-6; the D is unclear. Trimming left V 3 bases short and J 7 bases short, with 13 bases between. The CDR3 is 15 amino acids. CDR1 is KGHSH and CDR2 is LQKENI in the germline V gene. This CDR3 reads CASSPPFGENSPLHF. The CDR3 nucleotides are TGTGCCAGCTCACCCCCCTTTGGAGAGAATTCACCCCTCCACTTT. The whole variable domain, remainder taken from reference TRBV18 and TRBJ1-6, is NAGVMQNPRHLVRRRGQEARLRCSPMKGHSHVYWYRQLPEEGLKFMVYLQKENIIDESGMPKERFSAEFPKEGPSILRIQQVVRGDSAAYFCASSPPFGENSPLHFGNGTRLTVT.

This clonotype was picked up a small number of times. The chain has TRBV18 and TRBJ2-7, with 12 nucleotides matching TRBD2. Germline V lookup: CDR1 KGHSH, CDR2 LQKENI. V lost 0 bases to trimming and J lost 7 bases; unmatched junction nucleotides: 4. This CDR3 is built from 15 residues. The CDR3 here is CASSPPASGRGEQYF. CDR3 coding DNA: TGTGCCAGCTCACCACCGGCTAGCGGGAGGGGTGAGCAGTACTTC.

CDR3 in DNA: TGTGCCAGCAGCCCCCTTATGAGCACAGATACGCAGTATTTT. Translated: CASSPLMSTDTQYF. The gene calls are TRBV27 and TRBJ2-3, with D unclear. Germline CDR1 is MNHEY and CDR2 is SMNVEV (reference sequence). The length of the CDR3 is 14 residues. Trimming took off 6 bases at V and 0 bases at J, with 10 bases between the two ends.

This sequence joins TRBV6-5 and TRBJ2-3, with 7 bases identical to TRBD2. V dropped 0 bases and J dropped 3; count of bases not matched to a gene: 3. Looked up from germline, CDR1 is MNHEY and CDR2 is SVGAGI. This CDR3 has 15 residues. CDR3 nucleotide sequence: TGTGCCAGCAGTTACTCGGCTAGCGGAACAGATACGCAGTATTTT. Its translation: CASSYSASGTDTQYF.

This clonotype has more than one count but fewer than ten. The gene calls are TRBV12-3 or TRBV12-4 and TRBJ1-1; the match to TRBD1 covers 9 bases. This CDR3 comprises 14 residues. Trimming removed 7 bases from V and 9 bases from J; junction bases left unmatched: 12. The CDR3 loop is CASITQGAEPKAFF. Here the CDR3 DNA reads TGTGCCAGCATTACACAGGGGGCCGAGCCCAAAGCTTTCTTT.

V and J are TRBV29-1 and TRBJ2-1; 7 bases align to TRBD2. Unmatched junction bases numbered 10, after V lost 4 bases and J lost 4 bases. The CDR3 sequence is 15 residues long. Germline lookup yields CDR1 SQVTM and CDR2 ANQGSEA. This CDR3 is CSVGLKAGPYNEQFF. The CDR3 bases are TGCAGCGTTGGCCTGAAAGCGGGACCTTACAATGAGCAGTTCTTC.

This clonotype was counted ten times or more. This chain joins TRBV12-3 or TRBV12-4 and TRBJ2-1; TRBD2 aligns across 13 bases. The CDR3 covers 15 residues. Trimming cost V 7 bases and J 8 bases; bases outside gene matches: 8. Written as DNA, the CDR3 is TGTGCCAGCAACCCAGGACTAGCGGGAGAGGATGAGCAGTTCTTC. It translates to CASNPGLAGEDEQFF.

This clonotype was picked up a small number of times. This chain joins TRBV2 and TRBJ2-3, with 9 bases matching TRBD1. The CDR3 is made up of 13 amino acids. J lost 3 bases, V lost 7 bases, and 2 bases had no gene match. Germline V lookup: CDR1 SNHLY, CDR2 FYNNEI. The CDR3 loop is CASIGQGTDTQYF. The CDR3 DNA reads TGTGCCAGCATTGGACAGGGGACAGATACGCAGTATTTT.

This clonotype was picked up a small number of times. V is TRBV27 and J is TRBJ2-2; TRBD1 matches 8 bases. Germline CDR1 and CDR2: MNHEY and SMNVEV (reference sequence). Unmatched junction bases numbered 5, after V lost 8 bases and J lost 6 bases. The CDR3 spans 13 residues. The CDR3 here is CASGDRGSGELFF. Here the CDR3 DNA reads TGTGCCAGCGGTGACAGGGGATCCGGGGAGCTGTTTTTT.